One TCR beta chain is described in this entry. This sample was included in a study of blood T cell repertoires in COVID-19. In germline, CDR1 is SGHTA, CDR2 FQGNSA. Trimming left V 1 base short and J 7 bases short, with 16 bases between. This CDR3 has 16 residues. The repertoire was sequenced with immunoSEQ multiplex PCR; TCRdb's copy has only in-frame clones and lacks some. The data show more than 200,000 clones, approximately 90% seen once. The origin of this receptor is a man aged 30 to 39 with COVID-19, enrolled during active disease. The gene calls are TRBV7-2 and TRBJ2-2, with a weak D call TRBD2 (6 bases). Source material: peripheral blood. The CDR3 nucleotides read TGTGCCAGCAGCTTAGATAGACGGGAGAGAGGCGGGGAGCTGTTTTTT. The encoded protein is CASSLDRRERGGELFF.